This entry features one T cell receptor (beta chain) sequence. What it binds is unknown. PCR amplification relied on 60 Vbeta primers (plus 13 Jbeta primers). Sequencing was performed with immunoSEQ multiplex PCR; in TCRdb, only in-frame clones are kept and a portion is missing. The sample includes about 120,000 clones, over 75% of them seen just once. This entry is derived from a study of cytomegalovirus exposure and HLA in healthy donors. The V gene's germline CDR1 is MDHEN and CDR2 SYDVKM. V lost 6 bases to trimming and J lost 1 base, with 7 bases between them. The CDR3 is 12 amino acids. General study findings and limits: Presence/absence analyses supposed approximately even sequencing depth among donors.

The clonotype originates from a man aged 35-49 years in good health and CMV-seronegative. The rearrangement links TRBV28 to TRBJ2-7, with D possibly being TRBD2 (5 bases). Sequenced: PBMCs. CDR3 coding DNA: TGTGCCAGCAGGCCGGGGTCCTACGAGCAGTACTTC. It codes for CASRPGSYEQYF.